This TCR beta chain was recovered during a study of a mutant IDH1 vaccine in newly diagnosed glioma. The overall study: The initiation of vaccination occurred 4-6 weeks after radiotherapy alone, or with temozolomide cycles. The therapy given earlier, which was standard therapy, consisted of radiotherapy, temozolomide, or both, and most of the patients received both. Treated patients had a mean age of 40.4 years and a sex split that was approximately 62% male and roughly 40% female.

In the case of this clone: Its antigen is currently unknown.

Time point noted: week 47, end of study. The investigators gave 300 ug of mutant IDH1 20-mer peptide in each vaccine dose, together with topical imiquimod. Newly diagnosed WHO grade 3 or 4 IDH1-mutant, ATRX-lost astrocytomas were identified in the donors. The data were produced by immunoSEQ multiplex PCR, yet TCRdb's version contains in-frame clones alone and is incomplete. The table has under 40,000 clones, about 80% seen once; the top ten hold about 30%. Sequenced material: PBMCs, taken from a glioma patient whose treatment included an IDH1 peptide vaccine. The TCR comes from a man under 40 with glioma.

The CDR3 nucleotides read TGTGCCAGCTCACCGCGGCAGGTCGAAAAGGGCTATGGCTACACCTTC. This codes for CASSPRQVEKGYGYTF. V gene TRBV18 combines with J gene TRBJ1-2; D is undetermined. Trimming pared 3 bases from V and 4 bases from J, leaving 18 bases between. Germline-derived CDR1 and CDR2 are KGHSH and LQKENI. The CDR3 length is 16 residues.